A single T cell receptor beta chain is shown here with its context. The sample belongs to a study of radiation and T cells in renal cell carcinoma. The CDR3 has 16 residues. The germline V and J ends were trimmed by 0 bases and 0 bases, with 12 bases remaining between them. Germline V gives CDR1 SGHDN, CDR2 FVKESK. Time point denoted: blood 4 weeks post-SBRT, at nephrectomy. Treatment indicated: 15 Gy SBRT to primary tumor, nephrectomy 4 weeks later. Radiation-treated patients gave blood at baseline, week 2 and week 4. The table came from immunoSEQ multiplex PCR; TCRdb's copy has only in-frame clones and leaves some out. This table holds tens of thousands of clones, approximately 86% found once.

This rearrangement joins TRBV14 to TRBJ2-7, with D perhaps TRBD1 (5 bases). The material sequenced was blood, taken from a patient whose treatment included radiotherapy and nephrectomy. This TCR was sampled from a middle-aged man with renal cell carcinoma. The CDR3 spells CASSQEWGGSSYEQYF. DNA for the CDR3: TGTGCCAGCAGCCAAGAGTGGGGCGGTAGCTCCTACGAGCAGTACTTC.